This passage covers 14 T cell receptor beta chains from one sample sequenced in a study of cytomegalovirus exposure and HLA in healthy donors. In the PCR, 60 Vbeta and 13 Jbeta primers were used. Sequencing was performed with immunoSEQ multiplex PCR; in TCRdb, only in-frame clones are kept and a portion is missing. The repertoire holds over 150,000 clones, around 80% seen once, with more than 8% in the top ten. The specimen was PBMCs. These receptors were taken from a male donor in good health and CMV-seropositive.

The chain recombines TRBV30 with TRBJ2-3; TRBD2 aligns across 8 bases. Germline V CDR1 and CDR2: GTSNPN, SVGIG (reference sequence). This CDR3 contains 13 residues. J gave up 4 bases and V 3 bases, and 3 bases lay outside the gene matches. In DNA, the CDR3 is TGTGCCTGGAGCGGGGGGGCCGCAGATACGCAGTATTTT. Translated: CAWSGGAADTQYF.

The V gene is TRBV2, the J gene TRBJ2-1; D is unclear. The CDR3 loop spans 12 amino acids. Trimming removed 6 bases from V and 5 bases from J, with 8 bases in between. Germline CDR1 and CDR2: SNHLY and FYNNEI. The CDR3 here is CASRGQNNEQFF. The CDR3 DNA sequence: TGTGCCAGCAGGGGCCAAAACAATGAGCAGTTCTTC.

The genes are TRBV5-6 and TRBJ1-1, with D possibly TRBD1 on 6 matching bases. Trimming shortened V by 1 base and J by 4 bases, and 11 bases separated the two germline ends. The CDR3 spans 14 residues. Germline values: CDR1 SGHDT, CDR2 YYEEEE. CDR3 nucleotide sequence: TGTGCCAGCAGCTTGCAGGGGTTAGGCACTGAAGCTTTCTTT. Its protein is CASSLQGLGTEAFF.

The V gene is TRBV5-4, the J gene TRBJ1-2, with D unclear. The CDR3 loop spans 13 amino acids. Per the germline V gene, CDR1 is SGHNT and CDR2 is YYREEE (reference sequence). Between the trimmed V and J ends, which lost 0 bases and 5 bases, there was a span of 8 bases. In DNA form, the CDR3 reads TGTGCCAGCAGCTTGGTGGCAGAATATGGCTACACCTTC. Amino acid sequence: CASSLVAEYGYTF.

This rearrangement joins TRBV5-4 to TRBJ1-2; D unclear. Deletions cut 5 bases from V and 6 bases from J, with 17 bases between. CDR3 size: 14 residues. Germline CDR1 reads SGHNT; CDR2 reads YYREEE (reference sequence). This chain's CDR3 is CASRPGLENNGYTF. The CDR3 DNA reads TGTGCCAGCAGGCCGGGTTTGGAGAATAATGGCTACACCTTC.

The rearrangement uses TRBV9 and TRBJ2-3; maybe TRBD2 (6 bases). Germline-derived CDR1 and CDR2 are SGDLS and YYNGEE. The CDR3 spans 15 residues. V dropped 4 bases and J dropped 6 bases, with 18 bases sitting between them. The CDR3 protein is CASSPSAGPADTQYF. The CDR3 DNA follows: TGTGCCAGCAGCCCATCGGCGGGGCCGGCGGATACGCAGTATTTT. Filled out from reference TRBV9 and TRBJ2-3, the complete variable domain reads DSGVTQTPKHLITATGQRVTLRCSPRSGDLSVYWYQQSLDQGLQFLIQYYNGEERAKGNILERFSAQQFPDLHSELNLSSLELGDSALYFCASSPSAGPADTQYFGPGTRLTVL.

This chain joins TRBV7-9 and TRBJ1-5, with 8 bases matching TRBD1. Germline CDR1 is SEHNR and CDR2 is FQNEAQ (reference sequence). J lost 3 bases, V lost 2 bases, and 6 bases had no gene match. The CDR3 covers 16 residues. CDR3 sequence reads: CASSLSRQGFNQPQHF. In DNA, the CDR3 is TGTGCCAGCAGCTTATCGCGACAGGGGTTCAATCAGCCCCAGCATTTT.

The V gene is TRBV6-5, the J gene TRBJ1-1, with D maybe TRBD1 (5 bases). The CDR3 totals 14 residues. Trimming cost V 6 bases and J 0 bases, with 11 bases left between them. Germline CDR1 is MNHEY and CDR2 is SVGAGI. As DNA, the CDR3 is TGTGCCAGCAGGCTACAGGTCATGAACACTGAAGCTTTCTTT. Translation: CASRLQVMNTEAFF.

The rearrangement links TRBV5-4 to TRBJ1-2, with D unclear. V was pared by 2 bases and J by 8 bases, with 13 bases between. Germline V CDR1 and CDR2: SGHNT, YYREEE (reference sequence). This CDR3 region has 13 residues. The CDR3 loop is CASSFEPLKGYTF. In nucleotides, the CDR3 is TGTGCCAGCAGCTTCGAGCCTCTCAAGGGCTACACCTTC.

The CDR3 DNA is TGTGCCAGTCGTGGGGGCCTTTATGGCTACACCTTC. It encodes CASRGGLYGYTF. The chain is built from TRBV19 and TRBJ1-2, with D maybe TRBD1 (6 bases). Germline values: CDR1 LNHDA, CDR2 SQIVND (reference sequence). Trimming shortened V by 8 bases and J by 5 bases, and 12 bases separated the two germline ends. The CDR3 contains 12 residues.

V usage is TRBV19 and J usage is TRBJ2-1, with 8 bases matching TRBD1. This CDR3 region has 13 residues. Germline V gene sequence: CDR1 LNHDA, CDR2 SQIVND (reference sequence). Trimming at V came to 3 bases and at J to 8 bases, leaving 3 bases not matched to a gene. The CDR3 spells CASSIRGQDEQFF. The CDR3 nucleotides are TGTGCCAGTAGTATCAGGGGACAGGATGAGCAGTTCTTC. The full variable domain, in which reference TRBV19 and TRBJ2-1 provide the parts outside the CDR3, is DGGITQSPKYLFRKEGQNVTLSCEQNLNHDAMYWYRQDPGQGLRLIYYSQIVNDFQKGDIAEGYSVSREKKESFPLTVTSAQKNPTAFYLCASSIRGQDEQFFGPGTRLTVL.

The count of this clone is one. The V gene is TRBV7-9, the J gene TRBJ2-5, with D possibly TRBD2 on 6 matching bases. The end of the DNA fits TRBJ2-7 better, so the J call may be wrong. Germline V gene sequence: CDR1 SEHNR, CDR2 FQNEAQ (reference sequence). The CDR3 has 14 amino acids. The CDR3 protein is CASSLELGGSEQYF. CDR3 DNA sequence: TGTGCCAGCAGCTTAGAATTAGGAGGGAGCGAGCAGTACTTC.

The rearrangement joins TRBV30 to TRBJ1-1, with D perhaps TRBD1 (6 bases). The ends were cut back, 2 bases at V and 1 base at J, with 8 bases in the middle. The CDR3 runs 13 residues. Germline V lookup: CDR1 GTSNPN, CDR2 SVGIG (reference sequence). DNA for the CDR3: TGTGCCTGGAGTACGACAGGGAACACTGAAGCTTTCTTT. Protein product: CAWSTTGNTEAFF.

This clone was picked up one time. This chain links TRBV5-4 with TRBJ1-5; a weak D match, TRBD1 (5 bases). This CDR3 is built from 14 residues. Germline V lookup: CDR1 SGHNT, CDR2 YYREEE (reference sequence). The V and J ends lost 5 bases and 3 bases respectively, with 12 bases between them. The CDR3 DNA reads as TGTGCCAGCAGTCTATCGGGGGACAATCAGCCCCAGCATTTT. Translation: CASSLSGDNQPQHF.